A single sample is the source of the 20 T cell receptor beta chains below, sequenced in a study of low-dose radiotherapy and immunotherapy resistance in tumors. cDNA synthesis used a TRAV/TRBV-specific primer set for both chains. TCR amplification involved approximately 20 PCR cycles with a constant-region primer and V-primer adapter. TCRdb used MiXCR to reprocess the reads, holding one entry per CDR3 protein. This sample yields roughly 95,000 distinct CDR3 sequences, of which under 25% are seen a single time; about 13% belongs to the top ten. As for time point: after trial treatment. The treatment denotes: LDRT plus nivolumab, ipilimumab, low-dose cyclophosphamide and aspirin (RACIN trial). This specimen was PBMCs, taken after low-dose radiotherapy plus immunotherapy. These receptors all stem from a female donor with ovarian cancer.

V usage is TRBV7-6 and J usage is TRBJ1-4; 11 bases map to TRBD1. Germline lookup yields CDR1 SGHVS and CDR2 FNYEAQ. The CDR3 runs 12 residues. The J segment lost 7 bases and the V segment lost 8 bases, leaving 0 bases of the junction unmatched. The CDR3 bases are TGTGCCAGCGGGACAGGGGGTGAAAAACTGTTTTTT. Translating it yields CASGTGGEKLFF.

This clonotype was recorded many times. This sequence joins TRBV7-6 and TRBJ2-1; 11 bases fit TRBD2. This CDR3 has 16 amino acids. The germline V gene has CDR1 SGHVS and CDR2 FNYEAQ. Losses at the gene ends were 1 base for V and 7 bases for J; bases not matched to a gene: 6. The CDR3 is CASSLERLAGSNEQFF. The CDR3 bases are TGTGCCAGCAGCTTAGAACGACTAGCGGGGTCTAATGAGCAGTTCTTC.

This clonotype is a singleton in its sample. A much larger clone differs by one base, so this may be a read error. The V call is TRBV7-9, the J call TRBJ2-6; D gene uncertain. The CDR3 consists of 16 residues. CDR1 SEHNR and CDR2 FQNEAQ come from the germline V gene (reference sequence). This CDR3 reads CTSSSRPSSGANVLTF. The CDR3 DNA reads as TGTACCAGCAGCTCCCGACCGAGCTCTGGGGCCAACGTCCTGACTTTC.

The chain couples TRBV19 to TRBJ1-6, with TRBD1 identical over 7 bases. The CDR3 runs 15 residues. V was pared by 4 bases and J by 7 bases, with 7 bases of the junction left unmatched. The germline gives CDR1 LNHDA, CDR2 SQIVND (reference sequence). CDR3 sequence: CASSRRTGRNSPLHF. The CDR3 bases are TGTGCCAGTAGTAGACGGACAGGACGGAATTCACCCCTCCACTTT.

Points on this clonotype: A far larger clone is a single base away, which makes a read error likely. The rearrangement links TRBV6-2 or TRBV6-3 to TRBJ2-1, with a tentative D call TRBD1 (7 bases). V was clipped by 8 bases and J by 10 bases, with 21 bases between them. From germline, CDR1 is MNHEY and CDR2 SVGEGT. CDR3 length equals 14 residues. CDR3 loop: CASRGTALSYEQFF. The CDR3 region has the DNA TGTGCCAGCCGGGGGACAGCTTTATCCTACGAGCAGTTCTTC.

J is TRBJ2-3 and V is TRBV7-2; tentatively, D is TRBD2 (5 bases). V was clipped by 0 bases and J by 1 base, with 8 bases between them. The CDR3 consists of 15 residues. Germline CDR1 SGHTA, CDR2 FQGNSA. The CDR3 sequence: CASSLAYSGTDTQYF. In nucleotides, the CDR3 is TGTGCCAGCAGCTTAGCATATAGCGGCACAGATACGCAGTATTTT.

The table lists this clonotype with many counts. The V call is TRBV9, the J call TRBJ2-2, with a possible D match to TRBD1 (5 bases). In germline, CDR1 is SGDLS, CDR2 YYNGEE. The V end was cut by 0 bases, the J end by 0 bases, with 9 bases between. This CDR3 contains 16 residues. The CDR3 loop reads CASSVVAGSNTGELFF. CDR3 DNA: TGTGCCAGCAGCGTAGTCGCAGGGTCGAACACCGGGGAGCTGTTTTTT.

This rearrangement joins TRBV19 to TRBJ1-1; D is undetermined. Germline CDR1 reads LNHDA; CDR2 reads SQIVND (reference sequence). This CDR3 region has 14 residues. V was shortened by 6 bases and J by 4 bases, with 15 bases between the two germline ends. The CDR3 DNA reads TGTGCCAGTAGACTCGAGGTCATGGGCACTGAAGCTTTCTTT. Protein sequence: CASRLEVMGTEAFF. The entire variable domain, with the rest obtained from reference TRBV19 and TRBJ1-1, is as follows: DGGITQSPKYLFRKEGQNVTLSCEQNLNHDAMYWYRQDPGQGLRLIYYSQIVNDFQKGDIAEGYSVSREKKESFPLTVTSAQKNPTAFYLCASRLEVMGTEAFFGQGTRLTVV.

There are many counts of this clonotype. Here the CDR3 reads CASSPPQAVLFTDTQYF. In DNA, the CDR3 is TGTGCCAGCAGCCCCCCCCAAGCGGTTCTTTTCACAGATACGCAGTATTTT. The chain combines TRBV9 with TRBJ2-3; a possible D gene is TRBD2 (5 bases). CDR1 is SGDLS and CDR2 is YYNGEE in the germline V gene. CDR3 length equals 17 residues. Trimming took 4 bases from V and 2 from J, leaving 20 bases between them.

A word on this clonotype: This likely stems from a read error, as it lies one base from a far larger clone. The chain has TRBV28 and TRBJ2-3, with a possible D match to TRBD2 (5 bases). Germline CDR1 is MDHEN and CDR2 is SYDVKM. The ends were cut back, 7 bases at V and 14 bases at J, with 28 bases in the middle. CDR3 size: 15 residues. CDR3 in DNA: TGTGCCAGCACTAAGGGAGACACTCGCTCCGGGGAGCTGTATTTT. Protein product: CASTKGDTRSGELYF. The variable domain in full, with the rest retrieved from reference TRBV28 and TRBJ2-3, is DVKVTQSSRYLVKRTGEKVFLECVQDMDHENMFWYRQDPGLGLRLIYFSYDVKMKEKGDIPEGYSVSREKKERFSLILESASTNQTSMYLCASTKGDTRSGELYFGPGTRLTVL.

This clonotype was seen many times. The chain recombines TRBV14 with TRBJ2-1; D call uncertain. The length of the CDR3 is 13 residues. The V end was cut by 5 bases, the J end by 9 bases, with 14 bases between. In germline, CDR1 is SGHDN, CDR2 FVKESK. In DNA form, the CDR3 reads TGTGCCAGCAGCGTTCGACTGTACGGTGAGCAGTTCTTC. Translation gives CASSVRLYGEQFF.

V and J are TRBV18 and TRBJ2-1, with D uncertain. This CDR3 comprises 15 residues. V lost 5 bases and J 0 bases, leaving 11 bases between the germline ends. The germline CDR1 and CDR2 sequences are KGHSH and LQKENI. CDR3: CASSWAMSSYNEQFF. The CDR3 DNA reads TGTGCCAGCTCATGGGCGATGAGCTCCTACAATGAGCAGTTCTTC. Combining the CDR3 with reference TRBV18 and TRBJ2-1 gives the whole variable domain NAGVMQNPRHLVRRRGQEARLRCSPMKGHSHVYWYRQLPEEGLKFMVYLQKENIIDESGMPKERFSAEFPKEGPSILRIQQVVRGDSAAYFCASSWAMSSYNEQFFGPGTRLTVL.

The rearrangement links TRBV5-1 to TRBJ2-7, with D possibly matching TRBD1 (5 bases). The CDR3 has 14 amino acids. Germline-derived CDR1 and CDR2 are SGHRS and YFSETQ. V lost 4 bases and J 0 bases, leaving 11 bases between the germline ends. CDR3 loop: CASSGQGPSYEQYF. The CDR3 DNA follows: TGCGCCAGCAGCGGTCAGGGCCCCTCCTACGAGCAGTACTTC. The whole variable domain, filled in from reference TRBV5-1 and TRBJ2-7, reads KAGVTQTPRYLIKTRGQQVTLSCSPISGHRSVSWYQQTPGQGLQFLFEYFSETQRNKGNFPGRFSGRQFSNSRSEMNVSTLELGDSALYLCASSGQGPSYEQYFGPGTRLTVT.

As to this clonotype: A read error may explain this, as a much larger clone is one base away. The gene calls are TRBV11-2 and TRBJ2-7, with unresolved D. Germline loops: CDR1 SGHAT, CDR2 FQNNGV. Between the trimmed V and J ends, which lost 8 bases and 2 bases, there was a span of 19 bases. The CDR3 runs to 15 residues. The CDR3 DNA sequence: TGTGCCAGCTGCCAAACTCCAGTTCTCACCTACGAGCAGTACTTC. Amino acids: CASCQTPVLTYEQYF.

The CDR3 nucleotides are TGTGCCTGGAGTTACGGCATAGAGCGGGTAATGCAGCCCCAGCATTTT. Translating it yields CAWSYGIERVMQPQHF. The chain recombines TRBV30 with TRBJ1-5; D is ambiguous. In germline, CDR1 is GTSNPN, CDR2 SVGIG (reference sequence). This CDR3 comprises 16 residues. With 2 bases removed from V and 7 bases from J, the gap between germline ends came to 21 bases.

This clonotype came up many times. The chain links TRBV12-3 or TRBV12-4 to TRBJ2-3, with D perhaps TRBD1 or TRBD2 (5 bases each). V gave up 2 bases and J gave up 2 bases, with 14 bases separating them. The CDR3 extends over 16 amino acids. CDR3 region: CASSLRDRRLTDTQYF. CDR3 nucleotide sequence: TGTGCCAGCAGTTTACGGGACCGACGCCTCACAGATACGCAGTATTTT.

This chain uses TRBV11-2 with TRBJ2-7; D is possibly TRBD2 (5 bases). Per the germline V gene, CDR1 is SGHAT and CDR2 is FQNNGV. This CDR3 is 12 amino acids long. V was cut by 1 base and J by 5 bases, with 6 bases left in between. CDR3 bases: TGTGCCAGCAGCTTAGCGGGAAACGAGCAGTACTTC. It encodes CASSLAGNEQYF.

This sequence joins TRBV5-1 and TRBJ1-5; unclear D gene. V gave up 2 bases and J gave up 5 bases, with 8 bases separating them. Germline V lookup: CDR1 SGHRS, CDR2 YFSETQ. The CDR3 has 13 residues. CDR3 in amino acids: CASSFGQDQPQHF. The CDR3, as DNA: TGCGCCAGCAGCTTTGGCCAAGATCAGCCCCAGCATTTT.

This clonotype came up many times. V is TRBV5-5 and J is TRBJ1-1; the D is unclear. Germline V gene sequence: CDR1 SGHKS, CDR2 YYEKEE (reference sequence). This CDR3 comprises 13 residues. V was trimmed by 1 base and J by 6 bases, leaving 10 bases between them. The CDR3 region is CASSLLGAAEAFF. The CDR3 DNA is TGTGCCAGCAGCTTGTTAGGCGCGGCTGAAGCTTTCTTT. The whole variable domain, remainder taken from reference TRBV5-5 and TRBJ1-1, is DAGVTQSPTHLIKTRGQQVTLRCSPISGHKSVSWYQQVLGQGPQFIFQYYEKEERGRGNFPDRFSARQFPNYSSELNVNALLLGDSALYLCASSLLGAAEAFFGQGTRLTVV.

The sample holds a few counts of this clonotype. CDR3 sequence reads: CSASALRLAAETQYF. CDR3 nucleotides: TGCAGTGCTAGTGCCTTAAGACTAGCTGCGGAGACCCAGTACTTC. This chain links TRBV20-1 with TRBJ2-5, with 7 positions matching TRBD2. After removal of 3 bases from V and 5 bases from J, the junction contained 12 bases not matched to a gene. The CDR3 has 15 amino acids. CDR1 is DFQATT, CDR2 SNEGSKA, per germline (reference sequence).